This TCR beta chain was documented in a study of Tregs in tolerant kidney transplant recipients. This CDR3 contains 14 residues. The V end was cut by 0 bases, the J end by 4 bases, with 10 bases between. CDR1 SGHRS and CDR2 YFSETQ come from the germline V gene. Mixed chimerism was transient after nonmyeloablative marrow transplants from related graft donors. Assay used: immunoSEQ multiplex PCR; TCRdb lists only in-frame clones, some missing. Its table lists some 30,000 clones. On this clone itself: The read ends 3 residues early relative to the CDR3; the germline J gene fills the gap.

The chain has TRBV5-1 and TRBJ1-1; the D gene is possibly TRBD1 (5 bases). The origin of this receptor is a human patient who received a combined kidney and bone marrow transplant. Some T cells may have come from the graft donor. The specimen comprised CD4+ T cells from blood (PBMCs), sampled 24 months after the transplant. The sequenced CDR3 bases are TGCGCCAGCAGCTTGGCCTCGGGGGTCACTGAA. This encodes CASSLASGVTE. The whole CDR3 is CASSLASGVTEAFF. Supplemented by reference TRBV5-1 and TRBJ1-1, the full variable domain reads KAGVTQTPRYLIKTRGQQVTLSCSPISGHRSVSWYQQTPGQGLQFLFEYFSETQRNKGNFPGRFSGRQFSNSRSEMNVSTLELGDSALYLCASSLASGVTEAFFGQGTRLTVV.